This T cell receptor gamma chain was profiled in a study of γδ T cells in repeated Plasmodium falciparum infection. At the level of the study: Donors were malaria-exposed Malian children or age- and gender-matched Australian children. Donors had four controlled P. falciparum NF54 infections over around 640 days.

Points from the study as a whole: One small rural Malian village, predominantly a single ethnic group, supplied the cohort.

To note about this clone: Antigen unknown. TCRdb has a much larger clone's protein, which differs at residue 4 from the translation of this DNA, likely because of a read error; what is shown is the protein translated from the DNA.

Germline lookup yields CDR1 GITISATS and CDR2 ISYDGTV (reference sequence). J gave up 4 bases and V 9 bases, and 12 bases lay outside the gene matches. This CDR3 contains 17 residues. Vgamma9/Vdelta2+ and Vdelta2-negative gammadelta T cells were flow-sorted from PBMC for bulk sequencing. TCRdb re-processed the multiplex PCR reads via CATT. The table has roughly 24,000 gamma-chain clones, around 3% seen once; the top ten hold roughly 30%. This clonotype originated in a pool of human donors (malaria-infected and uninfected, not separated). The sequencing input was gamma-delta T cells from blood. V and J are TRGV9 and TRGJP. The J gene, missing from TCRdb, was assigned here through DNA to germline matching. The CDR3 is CALRVLLQELGKKIKVF. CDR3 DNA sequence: TGTGCCTTGCGGGTACTCCTCCAAGAGTTGGGCAAAAAAATCAAGGTATTT.